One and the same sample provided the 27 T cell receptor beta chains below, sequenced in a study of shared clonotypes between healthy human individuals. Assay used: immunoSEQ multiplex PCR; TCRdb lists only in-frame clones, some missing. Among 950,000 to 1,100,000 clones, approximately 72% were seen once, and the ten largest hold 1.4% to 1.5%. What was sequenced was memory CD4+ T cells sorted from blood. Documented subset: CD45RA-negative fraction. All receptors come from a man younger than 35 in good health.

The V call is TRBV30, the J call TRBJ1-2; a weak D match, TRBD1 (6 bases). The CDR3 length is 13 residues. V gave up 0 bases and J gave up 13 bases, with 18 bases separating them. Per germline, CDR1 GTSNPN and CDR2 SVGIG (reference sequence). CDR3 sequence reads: CAWSVPWTDLSTF. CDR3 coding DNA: TGTGCCTGGAGTGTTCCGTGGACAGATCTAAGCACCTTC.

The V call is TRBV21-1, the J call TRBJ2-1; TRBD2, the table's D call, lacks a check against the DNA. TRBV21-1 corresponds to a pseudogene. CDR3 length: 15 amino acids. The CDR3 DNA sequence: TGTGCCAGCAGCAGTAGCGGGGGTGGCCCAATAGAGCAGTTCTTC. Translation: CASSSSGGGPIEQFF.

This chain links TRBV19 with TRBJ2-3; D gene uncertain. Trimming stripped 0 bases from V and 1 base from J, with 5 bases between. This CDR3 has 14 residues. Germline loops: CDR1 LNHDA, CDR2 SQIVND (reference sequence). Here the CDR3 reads CASSIEAGTDTQYF. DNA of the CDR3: TGTGCCAGTAGTATAGAGGCAGGCACAGATACGCAGTATTTT.

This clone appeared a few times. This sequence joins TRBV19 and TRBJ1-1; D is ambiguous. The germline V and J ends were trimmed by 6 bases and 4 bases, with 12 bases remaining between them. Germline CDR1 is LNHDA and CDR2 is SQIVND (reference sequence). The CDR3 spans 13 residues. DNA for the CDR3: TGTGCCAGTAGCCCGGTCTGGGGCACTGAAGCTTTCTTT. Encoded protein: CASSPVWGTEAFF.

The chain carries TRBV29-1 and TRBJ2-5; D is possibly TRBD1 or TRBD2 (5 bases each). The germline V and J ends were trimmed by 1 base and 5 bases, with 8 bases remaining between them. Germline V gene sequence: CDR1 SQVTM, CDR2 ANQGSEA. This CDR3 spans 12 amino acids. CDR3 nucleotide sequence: TGCAGCGTTGAAGGAGGGGCGGAGACCCAGTACTTC. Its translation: CSVEGGAETQYF.

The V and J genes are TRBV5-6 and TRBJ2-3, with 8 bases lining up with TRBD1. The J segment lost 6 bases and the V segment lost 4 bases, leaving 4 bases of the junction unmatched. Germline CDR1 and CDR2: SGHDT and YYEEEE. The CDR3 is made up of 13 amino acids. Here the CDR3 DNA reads TGTGCCAGCAGCATGGACAGGGACGATACGCAGTATTTT. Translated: CASSMDRDDTQYF. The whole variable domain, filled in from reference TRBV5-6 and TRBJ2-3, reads DAGVTQSPTHLIKTRGQQVTLRCSPKSGHDTVSWYQQALGQGPQFIFQYYEEEERQRGNFPDRFSGHQFPNYSSELNVNALLLGDSALYLCASSMDRDDTQYFGPGTRLTVL.

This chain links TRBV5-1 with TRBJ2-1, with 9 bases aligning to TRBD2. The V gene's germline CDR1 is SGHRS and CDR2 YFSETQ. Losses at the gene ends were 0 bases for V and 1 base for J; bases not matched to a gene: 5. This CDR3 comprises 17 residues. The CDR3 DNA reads TGCGCCAGCAGCTTGGATATAGCGGGAGCGTCCTACAATGAGCAGTTCTTC. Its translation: CASSLDIAGASYNEQFF.

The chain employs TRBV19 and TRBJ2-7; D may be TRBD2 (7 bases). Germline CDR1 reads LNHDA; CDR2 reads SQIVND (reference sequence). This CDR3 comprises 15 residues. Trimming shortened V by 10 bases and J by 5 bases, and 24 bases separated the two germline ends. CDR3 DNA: TGTGCCACCGGGGACCCGGGACACCGGGGGGACGAGCAGTACTTC. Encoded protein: CATGDPGHRGDEQYF.

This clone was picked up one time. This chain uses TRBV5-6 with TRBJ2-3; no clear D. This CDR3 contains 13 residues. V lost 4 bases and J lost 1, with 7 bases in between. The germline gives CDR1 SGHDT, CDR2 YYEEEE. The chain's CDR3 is CASSPSGTDTQYF. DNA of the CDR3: TGTGCCAGCAGCCCGTCCGGCACAGATACGCAGTATTTT.

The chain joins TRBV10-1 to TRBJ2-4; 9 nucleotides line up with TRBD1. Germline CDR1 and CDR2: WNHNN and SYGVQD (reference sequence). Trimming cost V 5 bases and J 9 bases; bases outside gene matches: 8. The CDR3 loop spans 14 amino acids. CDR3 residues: CASSPGQGDGIQYF. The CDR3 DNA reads TGCGCCAGCAGTCCGGGACAGGGAGATGGCATTCAGTACTTC.

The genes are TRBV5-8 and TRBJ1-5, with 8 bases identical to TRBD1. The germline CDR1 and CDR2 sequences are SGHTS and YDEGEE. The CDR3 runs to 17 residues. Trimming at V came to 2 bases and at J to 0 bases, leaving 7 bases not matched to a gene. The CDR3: CASSLGQGPGSNQPQHF. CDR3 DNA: TGTGCCAGCAGCTTAGGACAGGGACCAGGTAGCAATCAGCCCCAGCATTTT.

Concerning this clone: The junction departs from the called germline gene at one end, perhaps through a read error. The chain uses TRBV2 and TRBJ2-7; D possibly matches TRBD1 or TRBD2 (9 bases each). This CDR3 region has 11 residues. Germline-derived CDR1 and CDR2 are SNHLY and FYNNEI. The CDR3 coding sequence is TGTGCCGGGGACAGGGAAGCGGGAGGCTCATTC. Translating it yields CAGDREAGGSF.

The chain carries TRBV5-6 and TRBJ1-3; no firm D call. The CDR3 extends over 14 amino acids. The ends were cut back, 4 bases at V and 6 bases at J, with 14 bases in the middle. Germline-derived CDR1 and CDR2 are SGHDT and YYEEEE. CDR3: CASSPSLGQNTIYF. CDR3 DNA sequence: TGTGCCAGCAGCCCTTCTCTCGGCCAAAACACCATATATTTT.

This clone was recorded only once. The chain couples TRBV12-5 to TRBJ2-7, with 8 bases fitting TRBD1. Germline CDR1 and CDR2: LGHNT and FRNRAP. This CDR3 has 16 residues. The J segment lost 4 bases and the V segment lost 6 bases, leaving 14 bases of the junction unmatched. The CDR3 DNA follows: TGTGCTAGTGGCCTAAAACGACAGGGGTTATCTTACGAGCAGTACTTC. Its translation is CASGLKRQGLSYEQYF.

CDR3 nucleotides: TGTGCCTGGAGCGCTGACAGGGGCGTGAGTTCGCAGTACTTC. It translates to CAWSADRGVSSQYF. The chain carries TRBV30 and TRBJ2-7, with TRBD1 matching over 8 bases. Trimming took 3 bases from V and 9 from J; bases not matched to a gene: 13. The CDR3 totals 14 residues. Per germline, CDR1 GTSNPN and CDR2 SVGIG (reference sequence).

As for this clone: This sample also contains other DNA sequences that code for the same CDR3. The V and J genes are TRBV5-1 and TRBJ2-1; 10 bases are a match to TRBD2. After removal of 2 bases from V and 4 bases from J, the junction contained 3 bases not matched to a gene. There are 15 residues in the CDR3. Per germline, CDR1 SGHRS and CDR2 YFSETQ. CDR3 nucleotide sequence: TGCGCCAGCAGCTTAAGGACTAGCGGTTACAATGAGCAGTTCTTC. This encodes CASSLRTSGYNEQFF.

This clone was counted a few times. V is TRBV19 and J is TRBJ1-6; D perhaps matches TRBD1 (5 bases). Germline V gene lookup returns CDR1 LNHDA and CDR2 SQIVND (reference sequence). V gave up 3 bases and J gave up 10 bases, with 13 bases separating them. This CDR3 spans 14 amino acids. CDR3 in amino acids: CASSIGRDRSPLHF. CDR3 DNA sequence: TGTGCCAGTAGTATCGGCAGGGATCGATCACCCCTCCACTTT.

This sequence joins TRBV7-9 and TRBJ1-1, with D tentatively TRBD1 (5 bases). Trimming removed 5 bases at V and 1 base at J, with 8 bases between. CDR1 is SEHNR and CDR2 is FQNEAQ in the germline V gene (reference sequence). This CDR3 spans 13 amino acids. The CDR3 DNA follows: TGTGCCAGCAGCGGGGCCACGAACACTGAAGCTTTCTTT. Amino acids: CASSGATNTEAFF.

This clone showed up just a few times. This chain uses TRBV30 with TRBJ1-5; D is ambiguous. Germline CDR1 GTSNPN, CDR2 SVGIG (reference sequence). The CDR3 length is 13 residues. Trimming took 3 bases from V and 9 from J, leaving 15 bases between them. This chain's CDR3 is CAWSRTSLGPQHF. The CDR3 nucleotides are TGTGCCTGGAGCAGGACTAGCCTAGGGCCCCAGCATTTT.

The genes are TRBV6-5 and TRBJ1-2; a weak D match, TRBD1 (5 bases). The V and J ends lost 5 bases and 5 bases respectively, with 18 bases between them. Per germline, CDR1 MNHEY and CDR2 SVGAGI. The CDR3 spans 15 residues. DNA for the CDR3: TGTGCCAGCAGTCGGTGGGACTCTAAGGGGTATGGCTACACCTTC. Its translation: CASSRWDSKGYGYTF.

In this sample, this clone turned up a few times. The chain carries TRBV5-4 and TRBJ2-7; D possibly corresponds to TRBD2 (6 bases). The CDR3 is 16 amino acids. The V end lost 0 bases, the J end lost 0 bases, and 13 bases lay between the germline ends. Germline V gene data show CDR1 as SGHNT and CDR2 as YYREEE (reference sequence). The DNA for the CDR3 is TGTGCCAGCAGCTTGGGACCCGGGGGAAGCTCCTACGAGCAGTACTTC. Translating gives CASSLGPGGSSYEQYF. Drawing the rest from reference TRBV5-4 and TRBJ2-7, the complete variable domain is ETGVTQSPTHLIKTRGQQVTLRCSSQSGHNTVSWYQQALGQGPQFIFQYYREEENGRGNFPPRFSGLQFPNYSSELNVNALELDDSALYLCASSLGPGGSSYEQYFGPGTRLTVT.

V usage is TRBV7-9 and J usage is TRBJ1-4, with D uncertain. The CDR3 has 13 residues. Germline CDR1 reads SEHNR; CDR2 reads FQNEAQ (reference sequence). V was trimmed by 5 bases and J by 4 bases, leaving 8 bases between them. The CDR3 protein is CASSRAYNEKLFF. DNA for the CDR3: TGTGCCAGCAGCCGGGCTTATAATGAAAAACTGTTTTTT.

The CDR3 region has the DNA TGTGCCAGCAGTTTATCGAGACAGGGGGCATTCGGTTCACCCCTCCACTTT. Translation: CASSLSRQGAFGSPLHF. The gene calls are TRBV27 and TRBJ1-6; TRBD1 matches 10 bases. CDR3 length: 17 residues. CDR1 and CDR2 (germline): MNHEY, SMNVEV (reference sequence). Germline trimming cut 0 bases from V and 9 bases from J; bases unmatched to any gene: 8.

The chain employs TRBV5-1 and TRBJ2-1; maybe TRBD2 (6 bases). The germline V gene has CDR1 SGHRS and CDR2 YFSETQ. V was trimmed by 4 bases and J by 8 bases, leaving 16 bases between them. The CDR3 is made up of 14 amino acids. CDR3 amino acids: CASSGQTSVDEQFF. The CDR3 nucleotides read TGCGCCAGCAGCGGGCAGACTAGTGTCGATGAGCAGTTCTTC.

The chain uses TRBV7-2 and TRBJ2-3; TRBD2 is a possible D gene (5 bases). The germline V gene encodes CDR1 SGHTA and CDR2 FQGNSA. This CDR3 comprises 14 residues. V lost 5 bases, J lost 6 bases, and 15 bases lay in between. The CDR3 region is CASSVLTRFDTQYF. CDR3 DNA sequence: TGTGCCAGCAGCGTCCTCACTAGATTCGATACGCAGTATTTT.

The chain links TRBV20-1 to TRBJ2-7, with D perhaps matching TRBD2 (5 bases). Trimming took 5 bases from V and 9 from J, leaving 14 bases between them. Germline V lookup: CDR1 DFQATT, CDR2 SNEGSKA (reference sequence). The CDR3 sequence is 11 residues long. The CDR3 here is CSASGIQGQYF. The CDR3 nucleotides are TGCAGTGCTTCCGGGATCCAAGGGCAGTACTTC.

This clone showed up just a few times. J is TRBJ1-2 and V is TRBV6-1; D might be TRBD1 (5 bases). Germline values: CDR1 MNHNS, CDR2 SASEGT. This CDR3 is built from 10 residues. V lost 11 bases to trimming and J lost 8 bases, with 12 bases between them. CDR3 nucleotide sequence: TGTGCCTCGCAGGGTGACGGCTACACCTTC. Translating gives CASQGDGYTF.